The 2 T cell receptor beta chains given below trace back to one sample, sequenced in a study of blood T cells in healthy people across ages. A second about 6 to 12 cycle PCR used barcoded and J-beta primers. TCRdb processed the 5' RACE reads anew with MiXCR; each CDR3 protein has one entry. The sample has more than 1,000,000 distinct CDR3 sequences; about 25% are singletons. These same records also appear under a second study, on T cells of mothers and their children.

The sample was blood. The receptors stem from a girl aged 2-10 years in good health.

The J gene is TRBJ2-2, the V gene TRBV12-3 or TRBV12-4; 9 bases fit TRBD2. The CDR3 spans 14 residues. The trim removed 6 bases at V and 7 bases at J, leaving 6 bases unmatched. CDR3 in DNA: TGTGCCAGCAGAGGGGCTAGCGGGATCGGGGAGCTGTTTTTT. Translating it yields CASRGASGIGELFF.

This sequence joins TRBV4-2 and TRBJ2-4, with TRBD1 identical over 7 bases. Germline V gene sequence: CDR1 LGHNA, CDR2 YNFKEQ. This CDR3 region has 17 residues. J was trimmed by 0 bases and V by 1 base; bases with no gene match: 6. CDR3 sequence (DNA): TGTGCCAGCAGCCAAGTGGGGGACAGTCTAGCCAAAAACATTCAGTACTTC. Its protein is CASSQVGDSLAKNIQYF.